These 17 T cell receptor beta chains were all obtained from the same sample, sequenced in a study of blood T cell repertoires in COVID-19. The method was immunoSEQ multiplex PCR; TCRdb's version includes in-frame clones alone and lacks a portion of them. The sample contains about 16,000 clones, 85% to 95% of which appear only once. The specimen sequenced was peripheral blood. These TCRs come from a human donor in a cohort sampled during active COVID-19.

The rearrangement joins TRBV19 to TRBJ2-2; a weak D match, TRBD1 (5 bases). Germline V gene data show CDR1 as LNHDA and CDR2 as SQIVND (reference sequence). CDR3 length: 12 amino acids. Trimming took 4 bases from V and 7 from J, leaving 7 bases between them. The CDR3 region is CASSTGRGELFF. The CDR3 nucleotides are TGTGCCAGTAGTACAGGGCGCGGGGAGCTGTTTTTT.

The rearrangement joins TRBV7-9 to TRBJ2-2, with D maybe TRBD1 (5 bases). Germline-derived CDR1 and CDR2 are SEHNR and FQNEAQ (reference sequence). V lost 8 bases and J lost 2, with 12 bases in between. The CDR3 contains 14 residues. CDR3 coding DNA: TGTGCCAGCTTCCGACAGTCCAACACCGGGGAGCTGTTTTTT. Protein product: CASFRQSNTGELFF.

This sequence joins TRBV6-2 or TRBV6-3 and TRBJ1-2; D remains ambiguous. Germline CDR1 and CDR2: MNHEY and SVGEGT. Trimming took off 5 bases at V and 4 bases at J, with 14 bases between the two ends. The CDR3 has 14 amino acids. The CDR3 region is CASSNNRGIYGYTF. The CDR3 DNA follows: TGTGCCAGCAGTAATAATCGAGGTATCTATGGCTACACCTTC.

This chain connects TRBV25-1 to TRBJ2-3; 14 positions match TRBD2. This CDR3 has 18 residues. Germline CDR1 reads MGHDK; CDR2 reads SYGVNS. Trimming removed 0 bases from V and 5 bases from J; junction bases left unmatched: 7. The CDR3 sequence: CASSEYQLGLAGGDTQYF. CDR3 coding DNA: TGTGCCAGCAGTGAATATCAGCTAGGACTAGCGGGGGGAGATACGCAGTATTTT.

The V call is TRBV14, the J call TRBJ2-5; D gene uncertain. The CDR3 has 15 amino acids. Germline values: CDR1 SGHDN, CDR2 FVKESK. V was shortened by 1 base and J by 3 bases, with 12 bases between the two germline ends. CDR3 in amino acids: CASSQVMVREETQYF. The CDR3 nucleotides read TGTGCCAGCAGCCAAGTTATGGTCCGGGAAGAGACCCAGTACTTC.

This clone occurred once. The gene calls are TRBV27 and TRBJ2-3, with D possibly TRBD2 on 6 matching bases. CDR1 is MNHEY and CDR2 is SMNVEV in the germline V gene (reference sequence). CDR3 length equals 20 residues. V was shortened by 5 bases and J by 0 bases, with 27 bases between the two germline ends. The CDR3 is CASSLLYRDWKRNSTDTQYF. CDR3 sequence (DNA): TGTGCCAGCAGTCTCCTTTACCGGGACTGGAAGCGGAATAGCACAGATACGCAGTATTTT.

CDR3 nucleotides: TGCAGTGCTAGTGACAGGGGCTATGGCTACACCTTC. Translated, it gives CSASDRGYGYTF. V usage is TRBV20-1 and J usage is TRBJ1-2; TRBD1 aligns across 8 bases. The CDR3 has 12 amino acids. Germline V gene data show CDR1 as DFQATT and CDR2 as SNEGSKA (reference sequence). The J segment lost 4 bases and the V segment lost 3 bases, leaving 1 base of the junction unmatched.

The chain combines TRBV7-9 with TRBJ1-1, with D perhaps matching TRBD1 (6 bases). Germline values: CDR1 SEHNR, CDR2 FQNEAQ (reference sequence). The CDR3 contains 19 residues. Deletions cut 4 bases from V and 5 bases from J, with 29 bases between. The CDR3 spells CASSSPKINPGRGITEAFF. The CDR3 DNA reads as TGTGCCAGCAGCTCCCCCAAGATAAATCCGGGCAGGGGTATTACTGAAGCTTTCTTT.

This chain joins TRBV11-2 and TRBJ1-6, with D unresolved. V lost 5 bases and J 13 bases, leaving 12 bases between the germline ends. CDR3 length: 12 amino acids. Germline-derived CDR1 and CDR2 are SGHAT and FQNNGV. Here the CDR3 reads CASSPGNGPLHF. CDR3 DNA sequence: TGTGCCAGCAGCCCCGGCAACGGGCCCCTCCACTTT.

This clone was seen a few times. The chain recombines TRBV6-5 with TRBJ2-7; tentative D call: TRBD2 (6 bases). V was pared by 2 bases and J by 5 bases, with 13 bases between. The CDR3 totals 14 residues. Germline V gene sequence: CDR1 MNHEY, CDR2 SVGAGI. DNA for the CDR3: TGTGCCAGCAGTTACGACGGGAGCCTCCACGAGCAGTACTTC. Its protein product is CASSYDGSLHEQYF.

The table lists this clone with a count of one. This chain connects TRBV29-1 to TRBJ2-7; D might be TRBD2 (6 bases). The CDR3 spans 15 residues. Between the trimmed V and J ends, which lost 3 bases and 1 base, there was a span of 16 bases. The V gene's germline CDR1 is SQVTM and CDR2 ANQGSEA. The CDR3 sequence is CSVEGGAGRSYEQYF. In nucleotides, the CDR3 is TGCAGCGTTGAGGGTGGGGCAGGGAGGTCCTACGAGCAGTACTTC.

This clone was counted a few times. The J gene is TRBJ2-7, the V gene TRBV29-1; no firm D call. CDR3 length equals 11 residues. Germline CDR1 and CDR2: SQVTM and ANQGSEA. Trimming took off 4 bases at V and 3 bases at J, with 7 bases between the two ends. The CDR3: CSVGYSYEQYF. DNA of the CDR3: TGCAGCGTTGGTTACAGCTACGAGCAGTACTTC.

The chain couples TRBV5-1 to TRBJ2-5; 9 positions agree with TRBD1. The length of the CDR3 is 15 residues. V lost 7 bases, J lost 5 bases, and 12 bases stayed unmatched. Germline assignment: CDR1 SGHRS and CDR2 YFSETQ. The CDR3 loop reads CASVPGTGTGETQYF. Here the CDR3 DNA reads TGCGCCAGCGTCCCGGGGACAGGGACGGGCGAGACCCAGTACTTC.

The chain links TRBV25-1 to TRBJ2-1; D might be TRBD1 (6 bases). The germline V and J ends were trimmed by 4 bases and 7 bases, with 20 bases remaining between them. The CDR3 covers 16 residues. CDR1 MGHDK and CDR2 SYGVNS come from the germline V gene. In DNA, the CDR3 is TGTGCCAGCAGTGGCGAAAGGGGGAGCGCCGGGAATGAGCAGTTCTTC. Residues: CASSGERGSAGNEQFF.

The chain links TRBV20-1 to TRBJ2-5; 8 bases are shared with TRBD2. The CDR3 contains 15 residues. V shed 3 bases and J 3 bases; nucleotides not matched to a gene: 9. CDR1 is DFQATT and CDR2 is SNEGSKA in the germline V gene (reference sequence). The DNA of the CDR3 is TGCAGTGCTAGTCGGGGGGGCGGCTGGAAAGAGACCCAGTACTTC. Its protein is CSASRGGGWKETQYF.

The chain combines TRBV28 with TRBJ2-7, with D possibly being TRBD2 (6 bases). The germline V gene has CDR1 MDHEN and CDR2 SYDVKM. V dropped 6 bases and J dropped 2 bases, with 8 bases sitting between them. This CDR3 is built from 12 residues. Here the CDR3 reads CASRGEAYEQYF. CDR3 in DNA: TGTGCCAGCAGGGGGGAGGCCTACGAGCAGTACTTC.

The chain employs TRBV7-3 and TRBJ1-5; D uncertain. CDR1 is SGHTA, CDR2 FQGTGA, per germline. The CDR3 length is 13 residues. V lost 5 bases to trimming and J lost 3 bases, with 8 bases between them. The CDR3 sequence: CASSPPPNQPQHF. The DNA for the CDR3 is TGTGCCAGCAGCCCCCCTCCCAATCAGCCCCAGCATTTT.